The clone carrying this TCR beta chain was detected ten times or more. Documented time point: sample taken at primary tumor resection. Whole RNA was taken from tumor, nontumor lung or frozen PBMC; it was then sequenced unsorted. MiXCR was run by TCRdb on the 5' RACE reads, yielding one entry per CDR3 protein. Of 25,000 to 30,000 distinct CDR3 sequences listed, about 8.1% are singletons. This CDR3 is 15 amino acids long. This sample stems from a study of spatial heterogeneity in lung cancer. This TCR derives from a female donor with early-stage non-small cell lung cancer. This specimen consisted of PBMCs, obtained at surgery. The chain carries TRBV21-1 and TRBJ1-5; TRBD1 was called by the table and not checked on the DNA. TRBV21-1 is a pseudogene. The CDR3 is CASNYRGSENQPQHF. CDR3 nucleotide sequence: TGTGCCAGCAACTACAGGGGCTCGGAGAATCAGCCCCAGCATTTT.